This T cell receptor beta chain was retrieved from a study of cytomegalovirus exposure and HLA in healthy donors (dated by TCRdb to 2017 to 2019). In the study overall: In an earlier analysis of 587 of the donors, approximately 260 Gb of sequence data and 117 million unique TCR beta sequences from roughly 180 million T cells were reported. Approximately 330 gigabases of sequencing data and 70 million to 100 million unique TCR sequences made up an early release that covered around 640 HLA-typed donors. Of the 350 to 450 genotyped donors, 65% to 90% were placed in the genetic ancestry cluster associated with self-reported Caucasian donors. The study was designed to test whether signatures of past pathogen exposure could be identified by cataloging public T cell receptors. The study used immunosequencing to profile the T cell repertoires of approximately 650 subjects and linked those repertoires to cytomegalovirus serostatus. Besides the first cohort of some 670 subjects, a separate validation cohort made up of roughly 120 different subjects was used. To predict cytomegalovirus infection status, the study brought together high-throughput TCR immunosequencing, statistical association of individual TCRs with disease status, and machine learning. A later analysis re-analyzed previously published TCR beta repertoires from hundreds of donors and added high-resolution HLA genotyping to study TCR occurrence patterns. The later analysis used no new phenotypic data to find candidate immune exposures, relying instead on TCR beta sequences and their occurrence across donors. An earlier analysis of around 580 of the donors used high-throughput TCR beta sequencing to judge whether each TCR beta V gene segment behaved as functional or pseudogenic. Donor age, sex, ethnicity and CMV serostatus were collected together with the repertoire data. Genome-wide SNP genotypes for about three fifths of the 666 donors were used in a later genetic analysis, which treated that subset as a discovery cohort. All discovery cohort repertoires had been generated on a single sequencing platform. HLA typing included class I and class II loci at four-digit resolution. Typing coverage differed by locus: A, B, C, DRB1 and DQB1 were typed in about 620-640 donors, DQA1 in 522, DPA1 in some 570, and DPB1 in roughly 450. Roughly 5 DR-DQ haplotypes were handled as single units for association and clustering because linkage in the cohort was strong. On average, roughly 240,000 unique TCR beta nucleotide sequences were sequenced per donor among several hundred genotyped donors of the cohort, with 15% to 20% of those sequences being non-productive. Paper-wide results and their limitations: Broadly in line with IMGT annotations, most TCR beta V segments showed up in productive rearrangements about 90% or about 30% of the time in an earlier analysis of around 600 of the donors. In vitro tests confirmed that three of the cytomegalovirus-associated TCR beta chains recognize cytomegalovirus antigens. Several of the top co-occurrence clusters appeared to be linked to parvovirus B19, influenza, CMV and Epstein-Barr virus, according to a later analysis. Because HLA typing was unavailable for some donors at each locus, only the typed subset was used in association tests. The sequencing pipeline was judged likely to have produced a cluster of highly shared sequence variants as a technical artifact. A later analysis found that most CMV-associated TCR beta chains appeared HLA-restricted, with HLA associations seemingly driven largely by CMV exposure. CMV serostatus was the only immune exposure information available for the cohort. While some public TCRs were present in many individuals, most TCR sequences turned up only very rarely across donors. The study listed 164 TCR beta chains as associated with cytomegalovirus. The authors suggested that the approach could potentially be generalized to other disease states and immunological phenotypes. A later analysis found that HLA-associated TCR beta chains were more clonally expanded and had lower generation probabilities than equally common non-associated chains. Strong co-occurrence of HLA alleles, especially DR and DQ, made assigning TCR associations to individual alleles difficult. Compared with the 666-donor mean, donors in an Asian-associated ancestry cluster had fewer N-insertions in productive TCRs, according to a later genetic analysis. In this cohort, only TCR beta chains were sequenced, and detectable features were limited by the absence of alpha or paired-chain data. According to a later analysis, TCR association rates differed among HLA loci, with DRB1 alleles showing the most associated TCRs and HLA-C alleles showing the fewest. About 17 rarely observed V segments, including chromosome 9 orphons, were excluded from the earlier analysis of just under 600 of the donors because counts were too low. Some IMGT-functional V segments, including TRBV6-2 and TRBV6-3, could not be distinguished by the 87-base-pair reads and were therefore excluded. An association between a missense DCLRE1C variant and V-gene and J-gene trimming of TCR beta chains was found in a later genetic analysis and replicated in an independent cohort. Linkage disequilibrium might explain the correlated functional status among segregating V segments, but an unknown experimental factor could not be ruled out. In a later analysis, some 18,000 TCR beta sequences were associated with specific HLA alleles at a false discovery rate of 0.05. Cytomegalovirus status was reported to be diagnosed by the classifier with high specificity and sensitivity in both the original and validation cohorts. A further reported finding was that TCR beta sequences accurately predicted the HLA-A and HLA-B alleles for most subjects in the first cohort. Roughly uniform sequencing depth across donors was assumed in presence/absence analyses, although this assumption may not hold.

CDR1 and CDR2, per the germline V gene, are KGHSH and LQKENI. Between the V and J ends, shortened by 5 bases and 1 base respectively, the junction contains 8 bases. Counted from cysteine to phenylalanine, this CDR3 has 13 amino acids. Only the CDR3 DNA is retained, 39 bases long and in frame from the first base. The receptor library was made with the immunoSEQ multiplex PCR assay. For the multiplex PCR, a mixture combining 60 forward primers for TCR Vbeta segments and 13 reverse primers for TCR Jbeta segments was used. A multiplex PCR assay on genomic DNA amplified the CDR3 region of rearranged TCR beta genes. The amplified TCR beta libraries were sequenced on the Illumina HiSeq System as 87-base-pair reads. The authors' pipeline ran thus. A later analysis tallied around 80 million unique TCR beta chains across the 700 or so repertoires, and approximately 12 million of those chains were shared by two or more donors. To remove PCR and sequencing errors, raw reads were error-corrected and collapsed into unique sequences using a nearest-neighbor algorithm that merged closely related sequences. CDR3 sequences were aligned to IMGT reference sequences to assign V, D and J gene segments. For a sequence to be retained, a match of at least six nucleotides to both a V gene segment and a J gene segment was required. A rearrangement counted as productive if the CDR3 had no stop codons and remained in frame with V and J, and every other rearrangement counted as non-productive. Following IMGT convention, CDR3 was defined as the stretch from the second conserved V-encoded cysteine up to the conserved J-encoded phenylalanine. In an earlier analysis of some 550 of the donors, sequences lacking an unambiguous match to a single V gene segment were excluded. An earlier analysis of 587 of the donors classified V segments as functional when productive rearrangements were above 56.7% and as segregating when the standard deviation between donors was above 5%. To diagnose cytomegalovirus status from the catalog of TCR beta chain sequences, a statistical classification framework was built. V and J gene assignment, in a later analysis, came from comparing TCR nucleotide sequences with IMGT/GENE-DB human TR gene sequences. In a later analysis, CDR3 sequences and most-parsimonious VDJ recombination scenarios were assigned using the TCRdist pipeline. In a later analysis, each TCR beta chain was defined by its CDR3 amino acid sequence together with its V-gene family, and reads lacking a unique V-gene family were excluded. In a later analysis, 500 to 700 highly shared, low-generation-probability nucleotide sequences were removed to address suspected cross-contamination and a sequencing artifact. In a later analysis, a clonal expansion index was calculated for each public chain from normalized within-repertoire ranks of inferred template counts. A later analysis computed generation probabilities with a VDJ recombination model fitted to out-of-frame rearrangements, and checked the results against IGoR. A later analysis scored TCR-TCR, TCR-HLA and TCR-CMV co-occurrence with hypergeometric tests, applying a repertoire-size bias correction to TCR pairs. A later analysis estimated false discovery rates by permuting HLA or CMV assignments 20 times. In a later analysis, co-occurring TCRs were grouped using DBSCAN, and TCRdist sequence similarity was added for clustering within HLA-allele-positive subsets. Repertoires with fewer than 30,000 or more than 120,000 public chains, plus five repertoires with anomalous nucleotide sharing, were excluded from co-occurrence clustering. TCRdb holds this immuneACCESS table with in-frame rearrangements only. Some clones are missing; in checked studies, unresolved V genes explain under half, and the rest has no known cause. The V and J calls and clone size come from that table; D and trimming were worked out from the DNA. The sample yields about 130,000 clones; around 82% were counted once. Jointly, the top ten make up 11% of the sample.

The cohort comprised some 680 healthy bone marrow donors. All cohort members were sampled while nominally healthy, although unrecorded immune exposures were likely present. The donor tested CMV seropositive, placing the donor among the approximately 290 seropositive members of the cohort. A peripheral blood sample was provided by each donor, and peripheral blood mononuclear cells were used for TCR beta sequencing. The Qiagen DNeasy Blood Extraction Kit was used to extract genomic DNA from the blood cell samples. Worth noting for this clone: Its antigen target is currently unknown. Per-base qualities were not stored, and no clone one base away is much larger.

Sequenced sample: PBMCs. The chain employs TRBV18 and TRBJ1-1, with the D gene uncertain. The receptor was derived from a male donor in good health and CMV-seropositive. The CDR3 has the sequence CASSENTNTEAFF. The DNA is as follows: TGTGCCAGCTCAGAAAACACGAACACTGAAGCTTTCTTT.